Below, one T cell receptor (beta chain) is given with its context. Generated by immunoSEQ multiplex PCR, the TCRdb table keeps only in-frame clones and is missing some. The sample shows about 96,000 clones, approximately 88% of them seen only once. This entry comes from a study of blood T cell repertoires in COVID-19. Whole-study context: Whether acute or convalescent, the COVID-19 samples came from the United States, Italy and Spain. T cells, B-cell-depleted T cells, or PBMCs supplied cDNA or gDNA.

Trimming left V 2 bases short and J 2 bases short, with 7 bases between. This CDR3 contains 14 residues. Germline-derived CDR1 and CDR2 are MNHEY and SVGEGT. The V and J genes are TRBV6-2 or TRBV6-3 and TRBJ1-5; D not certain. This receptor was taken from a woman aged 60-75 years with acute or convalescent COVID-19. Sequenced sample: peripheral blood. The CDR3 loop reads CASSYMGRNQPQHF. The DNA for the CDR3 is TGTGCCAGCAGTTACATGGGCCGCAATCAGCCCCAGCATTTT.